These T cell receptor beta chains were read from a single sample in a study of T-cell reconstitution after alpha-beta-depleted transplantation in children. TCRdb ran MiXCR on the PCR reads and lists one entry per CDR3 protein. The data contain a few hundred thousand distinct CDR3 sequences, over 20% of them singletons. This sample comprised PBMCs from the stem cell graft donor, obtained from the stem cell graft. These receptors all come from a human donor who donated a stem cell graft to a child with acute myeloid leukemia. CDR3s include the opening cysteine and the closing phenylalanine or tryptophan. Each record gives: V gene, clone size, J gene, CDR3 protein. The size of a clone is reported for some rows only, either as once, few or many, or as a class for expanded clones.

V gene: TRBV6-2/TRBV6-3; clone size: few; J gene: TRBJ1-5; CDR3 protein: CASLQARGGSNQPQHF
V gene: TRBV29-1; clone size: few; J gene: TRBJ1-6; CDR3 protein: CSVGTDANSPLHF
V gene: TRBV12-3/TRBV12-4; clone size: few; J gene: TRBJ2-3; CDR3 protein: CASSWTGASDTQYF
V gene: TRBV20-1; clone size: many; J gene: TRBJ2-1; CDR3 protein: CSARPAGGDEYNEQFF
V gene: TRBV5-1; clone size: -; J gene: TRBJ2-5; CDR3 protein: CASRPDQETQYF
V gene: TRBV7-9; clone size: few; J gene: TRBJ1-6; CDR3 protein: CASSRGDSPLHF
V gene: TRBV5-1; clone size: -; J gene: TRBJ2-1; CDR3 protein: CASSWTTSGMYNEQFF
V gene: TRBV20-1; clone size: -; J gene: TRBJ1-5; CDR3 protein: CSAEVRGNQPQHF
V gene: TRBV6-1; clone size: many; J gene: TRBJ1-2; CDR3 protein: CASSEYGNGYTF
V gene: TRBV7-3; clone size: -; J gene: TRBJ2-1; CDR3 protein: CASSSQDRGLYNEQFF
V gene: TRBV4-2; clone size: -; J gene: TRBJ2-7; CDR3 protein: CASSPKVADPYEQYF
V gene: TRBV20-1; clone size: -; J gene: TRBJ2-7; CDR3 protein: CCARDRRASGSYEQYF
V gene: TRBV6-1; clone size: -; J gene: TRBJ2-7; CDR3 protein: CASSGGLGYEQYF
V gene: TRBV7-9; clone size: -; J gene: TRBJ1-1; CDR3 protein: CASSLNPPGEAFF
V gene: TRBV5-1; clone size: few; J gene: TRBJ2-3; CDR3 protein: CASSLEDSHTDTQYF
V gene: TRBV6-5; clone size: -; J gene: TRBJ1-2; CDR3 protein: CASSYQTGADGYTF
V gene: TRBV4-3; clone size: -; J gene: TRBJ2-5; CDR3 protein: CASSQDRRGQETQYF
V gene: TRBV25-1; clone size: few; J gene: TRBJ2-7; CDR3 protein: CASTREEGGDYEQYF
V gene: TRBV29-1; clone size: few; J gene: TRBJ2-1; CDR3 protein: CSVEEVMGQLRNEQFF
V gene: TRBV3-1; clone size: -; J gene: TRBJ2-2; CDR3 protein: CASSQSKNTGELFF
V gene: TRBV12-3/TRBV12-4; clone size: -; J gene: TRBJ1-2; CDR3 protein: CATSQGTGTNYGYTF
V gene: TRBV15; clone size: -; J gene: TRBJ2-5; CDR3 protein: CATSDRVRETQYF
V gene: TRBV12-3/TRBV12-4; clone size: few; J gene: TRBJ2-5; CDR3 protein: CASTQGLQETQYF
V gene: TRBV20-1; clone size: -; J gene: TRBJ2-7; CDR3 protein: CSGISGSVSYEQYF
V gene: TRBV5-1; clone size: few; J gene: TRBJ2-3; CDR3 protein: CASSSRRASATDTQYF
V gene: TRBV5-1; clone size: few; J gene: TRBJ2-2; CDR3 protein: CASQGTANTGELFF
V gene: TRBV12-3/TRBV12-4; clone size: few; J gene: TRBJ2-1; CDR3 protein: CASRRAGGPYEQFF
V gene: TRBV20-1; clone size: many; J gene: TRBJ1-6; CDR3 protein: CSASLNNSPLHF
V gene: TRBV11-2; clone size: few; J gene: TRBJ2-6; CDR3 protein: CASSLHADSSGANVLTF
V gene: TRBV10-3; clone size: -; J gene: TRBJ2-5; CDR3 protein: CAISAGTSQETQYF
V gene: TRBV12-3/TRBV12-4; clone size: -; J gene: TRBJ2-3; CDR3 protein: CASSYVGHTDTQYF
V gene: TRBV10-3; clone size: few; J gene: TRBJ2-7; CDR3 protein: CAIGREGLHEQYF
V gene: TRBV7-2; clone size: few; J gene: TRBJ2-5; CDR3 protein: CASSFLGTAETQYF
V gene: TRBV20-1; clone size: few; J gene: TRBJ1-1; CDR3 protein: CSVVRGAGTEAFF
V gene: TRBV12-3/TRBV12-4; clone size: -; J gene: TRBJ2-5; CDR3 protein: CASSPRGSHRETQYF
V gene: TRBV7-3; clone size: -; J gene: TRBJ2-1; CDR3 protein: CASSLGTSGWDEQFF
V gene: TRBV25-1; clone size: once; J gene: TRBJ1-2; CDR3 protein: CASSDGLGNLNYGYTF
V gene: TRBV27; clone size: -; J gene: TRBJ2-7; CDR3 protein: CASSQWAPRAYEQYF
V gene: TRBV12-3/TRBV12-4; clone size: -; J gene: TRBJ2-3; CDR3 protein: CASSHSRDTQYF
V gene: TRBV27; clone size: few; J gene: TRBJ1-1; CDR3 protein: CASSLVGGMAGNTEAFF
V gene: TRBV7-6; clone size: few; J gene: TRBJ2-3; CDR3 protein: CASSTPGDTQYF
V gene: TRBV30; clone size: -; J gene: TRBJ2-5; CDR3 protein: CAWSGRKETQYF
V gene: TRBV12-3/TRBV12-4; clone size: few; J gene: TRBJ2-3; CDR3 protein: CASSLAEFRSTDTQYF
V gene: TRBV13; clone size: many; J gene: TRBJ2-7; CDR3 protein: CASSLVGNEQYF
V gene: TRBV27; clone size: once; J gene: TRBJ1-1; CDR3 protein: CASIPTGLTEAFF
V gene: TRBV20-1; clone size: -; J gene: TRBJ2-3; CDR3 protein: CSAGDSLRPLADTQYF
V gene: TRBV6-1; clone size: many; J gene: TRBJ1-2; CDR3 protein: CASSEVGDYGYTF
V gene: TRBV10-3; clone size: few; J gene: TRBJ1-1; CDR3 protein: CAISEDSETTEAFF
V gene: TRBV5-1; clone size: -; J gene: TRBJ2-1; CDR3 protein: CASSSGATSPNEQFF
V gene: TRBV9; clone size: -; J gene: TRBJ2-3; CDR3 protein: CASRATSTDTQYF
V gene: TRBV20-1; clone size: many; J gene: TRBJ2-1; CDR3 protein: CSATLLGLAATYNEQFF
V gene: TRBV5-1; clone size: few; J gene: TRBJ2-2; CDR3 protein: CASSIGQTRELFF
V gene: TRBV7-3; clone size: many; J gene: TRBJ2-7; CDR3 protein: CASSPYEQYF
V gene: TRBV28; clone size: -; J gene: TRBJ2-1; CDR3 protein: CASSFRAPGHNEQFF
V gene: TRBV20-1; clone size: -; J gene: TRBJ1-1; CDR3 protein: CSATQGSDTEAFF
V gene: TRBV12-3/TRBV12-4; clone size: -; J gene: TRBJ1-1; CDR3 protein: CASSPVSNTEAFF
V gene: TRBV6-2/TRBV6-3; clone size: few; J gene: TRBJ2-7; CDR3 protein: CASSLSSGSEQYF
V gene: TRBV6-4; clone size: few; J gene: TRBJ2-1; CDR3 protein: CAIVPGSSYNEQFF